These 10 T cell receptor beta chains originate from one sample sequenced in a study of human CD4 T cells and Enterobacteriaceae. Repertoires were generated with immunoSEQ multiplex PCR, while TCRdb's copy carries only in-frame clones and drops some. This sample has some 30,000 clones, with about 80% found just once. The memory gate held CD4+ cells that were not CD45RA+CCR7+CD95- naive cells, over 95% pure. The sequenced sample was memory CD4+ T cells from blood. These receptors all stem from a human donor in good health.

The CDR3 DNA reads TGTGCCTGGAGTGTACGAATAGTACCCGGGACAGGGGGTTACGAGCAGTACTTC. As protein: CAWSVRIVPGTGGYEQYF. The rearrangement joins TRBV30 to TRBJ2-7, with 11 positions matching TRBD1. V dropped 0 bases and J dropped 4; count of bases not matched to a gene: 14. This CDR3 has 18 amino acids. Germline V gene data show CDR1 as GTSNPN and CDR2 as SVGIG (reference sequence).

The chain uses TRBV5-4 and TRBJ2-1; D not resolved. Trimming took 0 bases from V and 4 from J, leaving 5 bases between them. CDR3 length: 13 amino acids. CDR1 is SGHNT and CDR2 is YYREEE in the germline V gene (reference sequence). The CDR3 DNA follows: TGTGCCAGCAGCTTGGACAGTTACAATGAGCAGTTCTTC. It encodes CASSLDSYNEQFF.

CDR3 region: CASSLGLSKETQYF. For the CDR3, the DNA is TGTGCCAGCAGCCTGGGACTTTCAAAAGAGACCCAGTACTTC. The V and J genes are TRBV13 and TRBJ2-5; possibly TRBD2 for D (6 bases). Germline values: CDR1 PRHDT, CDR2 FYEKMQ (reference sequence). Deletions cut 5 bases from V and 3 bases from J, with 13 bases between. The CDR3 contains 14 residues.

The chain couples TRBV11-2 to TRBJ2-2, with D hard to call. The length of the CDR3 is 14 residues. CDR1 is SGHAT and CDR2 is FQNNGV in the germline V gene. V gave up 2 bases and J gave up 3 bases, with 7 bases separating them. The DNA of the CDR3 is TGTGCCAGCAGCTTAAGGGCGGACACCGGGGAGCTGTTTTTT. Translation gives CASSLRADTGELFF.

The V gene is TRBV5-6, the J gene TRBJ2-2, with D hard to call. The germline V gene has CDR1 SGHDT and CDR2 YYEEEE. This CDR3 is 15 amino acids long. Between the trimmed V and J ends, which lost 5 bases and 6 bases, there was a span of 17 bases. CDR3 in DNA: TGTGCCAGCAGTCTATCTCTACGTGAGGCCGGGGAGCTGTTTTTT. The encoded protein is CASSLSLREAGELFF.

V gene TRBV5-1 combines with J gene TRBJ1-2; D is perhaps TRBD1 (5 bases). The CDR3 has 14 amino acids. Germline V gives CDR1 SGHRS, CDR2 YFSETQ. Trimming took 0 bases from V and 5 from J, leaving 11 bases between them. In nucleotides, the CDR3 is TGCGCCAGCAGCTTGGCGGGGACTGGATATGGCTACACCTTC. Encoded protein: CASSLAGTGYGYTF.

This sequence joins TRBV27 and TRBJ2-5; D gene ambiguous. CDR3 length: 14 amino acids. The germline V and J ends were trimmed by 0 bases and 5 bases, with 10 bases remaining between them. CDR1 and CDR2 from the germline V gene are MNHEY and SMNVEV (reference sequence). CDR3 sequence: CASSLSPRRETQYF. The CDR3 DNA reads TGTGCCAGCAGTTTATCCCCTAGAAGGGAGACCCAGTACTTC.

The chain couples TRBV7-2 to TRBJ2-6; D call uncertain. Germline V gene lookup returns CDR1 SGHTA and CDR2 FQGNSA. CDR3 length equals 15 residues. V was pared by 6 bases and J by 0 bases, with 9 bases between. CDR3 in amino acids: CASRLYTSGANVLTF. CDR3 nucleotide sequence: TGTGCCAGCAGATTGTACACCTCTGGGGCCAACGTCCTGACTTTC.

This clone appeared a few times. V usage is TRBV11-2 and J usage is TRBJ1-3; D not certain. The CDR3 runs 11 residues. Trimming shortened V by 1 base and J by 5 bases, and 0 bases separated the two germline ends. CDR1 is SGHAT and CDR2 is FQNNGV in the germline V gene. The CDR3 loop is CASSLGNTIYF. CDR3 in DNA: TGTGCCAGCAGCTTAGGAAACACCATATATTTT.

The gene calls are TRBV5-4 and TRBJ2-1; D is possibly TRBD2 (5 bases). The CDR3 sequence is 11 residues long. The V gene's germline CDR1 is SGHNT and CDR2 YYREEE (reference sequence). V was cut by 5 bases and J by 6 bases, with 6 bases left in between. CDR3 protein: CASRRGNEQFF. CDR3 DNA: TGTGCCAGCAGACGGGGCAATGAGCAGTTCTTC.